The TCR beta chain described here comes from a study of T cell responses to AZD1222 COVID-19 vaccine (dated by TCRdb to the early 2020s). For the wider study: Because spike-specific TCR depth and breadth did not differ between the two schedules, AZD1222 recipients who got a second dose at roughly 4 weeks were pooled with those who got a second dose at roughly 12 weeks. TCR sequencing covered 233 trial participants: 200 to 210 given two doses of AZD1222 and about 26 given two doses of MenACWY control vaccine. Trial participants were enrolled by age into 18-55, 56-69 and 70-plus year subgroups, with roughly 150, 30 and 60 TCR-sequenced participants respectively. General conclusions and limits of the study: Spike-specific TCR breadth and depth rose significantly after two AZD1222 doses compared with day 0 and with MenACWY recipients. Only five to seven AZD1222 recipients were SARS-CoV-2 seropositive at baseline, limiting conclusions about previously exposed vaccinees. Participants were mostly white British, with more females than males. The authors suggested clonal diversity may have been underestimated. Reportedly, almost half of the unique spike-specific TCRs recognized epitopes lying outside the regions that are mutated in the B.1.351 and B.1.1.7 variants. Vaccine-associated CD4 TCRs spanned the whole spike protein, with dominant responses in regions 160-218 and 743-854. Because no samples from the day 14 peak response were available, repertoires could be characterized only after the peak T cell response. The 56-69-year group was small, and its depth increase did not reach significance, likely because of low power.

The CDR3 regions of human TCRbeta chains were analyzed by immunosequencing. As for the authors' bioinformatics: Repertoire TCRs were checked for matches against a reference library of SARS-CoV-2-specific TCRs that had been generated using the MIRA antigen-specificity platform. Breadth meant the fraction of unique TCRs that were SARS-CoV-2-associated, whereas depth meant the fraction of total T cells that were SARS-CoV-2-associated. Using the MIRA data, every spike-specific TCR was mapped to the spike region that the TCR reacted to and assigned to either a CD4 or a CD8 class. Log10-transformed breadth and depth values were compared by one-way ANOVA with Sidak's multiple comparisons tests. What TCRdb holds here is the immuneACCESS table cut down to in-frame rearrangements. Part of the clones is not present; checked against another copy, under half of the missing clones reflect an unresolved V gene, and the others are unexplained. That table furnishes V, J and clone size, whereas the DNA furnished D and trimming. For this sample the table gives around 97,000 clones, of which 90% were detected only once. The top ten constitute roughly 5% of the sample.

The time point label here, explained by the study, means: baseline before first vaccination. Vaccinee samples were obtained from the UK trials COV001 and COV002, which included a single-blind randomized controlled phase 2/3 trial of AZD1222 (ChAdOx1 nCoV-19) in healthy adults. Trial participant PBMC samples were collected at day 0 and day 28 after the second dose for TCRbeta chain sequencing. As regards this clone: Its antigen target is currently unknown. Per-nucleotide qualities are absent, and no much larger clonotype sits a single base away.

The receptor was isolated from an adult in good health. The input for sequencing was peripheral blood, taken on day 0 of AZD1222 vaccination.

The DNA sequence reads TGTGCCACCAGCAGACCCCAATTAGGGGTTAGTAGCAGCTACACCTTC. Its protein reads: CATSRPQLGVSSSYTF. The chain is made from TRBV15 and TRBJ1-2; the D gene is perhaps TRBD1, from 5 matching bases. Reading the germline V gene (reference sequence) gives CDR1 LNHNV and CDR2 YYDKDF. The junction carries 22 bases between V and J, which are trimmed by 2 bases and 9 bases respectively. The CDR3 runs 16 amino acids, cysteine and phenylalanine included. CDR3 DNA only is kept here, 48 bases in frame from base 1.